The 22 T cell receptor beta chains given below trace back to one sample, sequenced in a study of T cells in pancreatic ductal adenocarcinoma. Surgery without prior neoadjuvant therapy was the treatment of the selected pancreatic ductal adenocarcinoma patients. Produced via immunoSEQ multiplex PCR; TCRdb's table is partial and in-frame only. Among approximately 9,000 clones listed, around nine tenths were seen once. What was sequenced was PBMCs. The source is a human donor with pancreatic ductal adenocarcinoma.

The J gene is TRBJ2-7, the V gene TRBV9; 7 bases line up with TRBD1. The J segment lost 6 bases and the V segment lost 3 bases, leaving 9 bases of the junction unmatched. The CDR3 has 14 residues. Germline V gives CDR1 SGDLS, CDR2 YYNGEE. The CDR3 region is CASSGYRGSSEQYF. DNA for the CDR3: TGTGCCAGCAGCGGGTACAGGGGATCAAGCGAGCAGTACTTC.

This chain links TRBV4-1 with TRBJ2-1; D is possibly TRBD1 (6 bases). Germline CDR1 MGHRA, CDR2 YSYEKL. This CDR3 region has 11 residues. Trimming shortened V by 5 bases and J by 10 bases, and 9 bases separated the two germline ends. The CDR3 is CASSGQREQFF. CDR3 DNA sequence: TGCGCCAGCAGCGGACAGCGGGAGCAGTTCTTC.

CDR3 sequence: CASSLGTSGRARGTDTQYF. The CDR3 nucleotides read TGTGCCAGCAGCCTAGGGACTAGCGGGAGGGCTAGGGGCACAGATACGCAGTATTTT. V gene TRBV5-4 combines with J gene TRBJ2-3; 16 bases fit TRBD2. The germline V gene has CDR1 SGHNT and CDR2 YYREEE (reference sequence). Germline trimming cut 4 bases from V and 1 base from J; bases unmatched to any gene: 9. The length of the CDR3 is 19 residues.

The chain is built from TRBV30 and TRBJ2-2; maybe TRBD2 (6 bases). Germline V CDR1 and CDR2: GTSNPN, SVGIG (reference sequence). This CDR3 contains 15 residues. V lost 0 bases to trimming and J lost 4 bases, with 12 bases between them. The DNA for the CDR3 is TGTGCCTGGAGTGTTGGAGGGAAGGGCACCGGGGAGCTGTTTTTT. It encodes CAWSVGGKGTGELFF.

V is TRBV28 and J is TRBJ2-3, with TRBD1 matching 8 bases. The trim removed 6 bases at V and 0 bases at J, leaving 5 bases unmatched. Germline V CDR1 and CDR2: MDHEN, SYDVKM. The CDR3 runs to 15 residues. Here the CDR3 DNA reads TGTGCCAGCAGCTTAGGGACAGGAAGCACAGATACGCAGTATTTT. It translates to CASSLGTGSTDTQYF.

V is TRBV5-8 and J is TRBJ2-3, with D perhaps matching TRBD1 (6 bases). Between the trimmed V and J ends, which lost 2 bases and 2 bases, there was a span of 12 bases. This CDR3 contains 15 residues. Germline V gives CDR1 SGHTS, CDR2 YDEGEE. CDR3 coding DNA: TGTGCCAGCAGCTTATCAGGGGTCGCCACAGATACGCAGTATTTT. Translation: CASSLSGVATDTQYF.

The chain is built from TRBV7-9 and TRBJ2-7; maybe TRBD1 (6 bases). Germline values: CDR1 SEHNR, CDR2 FQNEAQ (reference sequence). V dropped 8 bases and J dropped 4 bases, with 21 bases sitting between them. This CDR3 contains 15 residues. CDR3 sequence (DNA): TGTGCCAGCTCGACTCTTACAGGGTCCGGGTACGAGCAGTACTTC. Translated, it gives CASSTLTGSGYEQYF.

The CDR3 here is CASSLSVPGDNEQFF. CDR3 bases: TGTGCCAGCAGTTTATCGGTACCGGGGGACAATGAGCAGTTCTTC. The chain combines TRBV27 with TRBJ2-1, with a tentative D call TRBD2 (6 bases). Germline-derived CDR1 and CDR2 are MNHEY and SMNVEV (reference sequence). This CDR3 contains 15 residues. V was pared by 0 bases and J by 5 bases, with 11 bases between.

The J gene is TRBJ2-7, the V gene TRBV4-3, with TRBD2 matching over 9 bases. The V segment lost 0 bases and the J segment 2 bases; nucleotides outside the gene matches: 2. The CDR3 has 15 amino acids. Germline V gives CDR1 LGHNA, CDR2 YSLEER. The CDR3 DNA reads as TGCGCCAGCAGCCAAGAACTAGCGGGCGCCTACGAGCAGTACTTC. Translation gives CASSQELAGAYEQYF.

The chain is built from TRBV5-1 and TRBJ1-1; tentative D call: TRBD1 (6 bases). CDR3 length: 13 amino acids. Looked up from germline, CDR1 is SGHRS and CDR2 is YFSETQ. Trimming left V 4 bases short and J 4 bases short, with 11 bases between. The CDR3 DNA sequence: TGCGCCAGCAGCAGTGTAGGGGGCACTGAAGCTTTCTTT. Translated: CASSSVGGTEAFF.

V and J are TRBV10-3 and TRBJ1-5, with unresolved D. The V gene lost 2 bases and the J gene lost 1 base, with 3 bases spanning the gap. Germline lookup yields CDR1 ENHRY and CDR2 SYGVKD. The CDR3 runs 13 residues. CDR3 sequence reads: CAISEGSNQPQHF. In DNA form, the CDR3 reads TGTGCCATCAGTGAGGGCAGCAATCAGCCCCAGCATTTT.

The chain recombines TRBV30 with TRBJ2-7; perhaps TRBD1 as D (6 bases). This CDR3 contains 14 residues. V was shortened by 5 bases and J by 1 base, with 15 bases between the two germline ends. The germline V gene has CDR1 GTSNPN and CDR2 SVGIG (reference sequence). The CDR3 DNA follows: TGTGCCTGGCAACAGGGTAGGAAATCCTACGAGCAGTACTTC. Its translation: CAWQQGRKSYEQYF.

The sample holds one count of this clone. V gene TRBV18 combines with J gene TRBJ1-1; D unclear. The V end lost 4 bases, the J end lost 0 bases, and 6 bases lay between the germline ends. This CDR3 has 13 residues. Germline loops: CDR1 KGHSH, CDR2 LQKENI. Written as DNA, the CDR3 is TGTGCCAGCTCACTTAGTATGAACACTGAAGCTTTCTTT. The encoded protein is CASSLSMNTEAFF. Full variable domain (rest looked up from reference TRBV18 and TRBJ1-1): NAGVMQNPRHLVRRRGQEARLRCSPMKGHSHVYWYRQLPEEGLKFMVYLQKENIIDESGMPKERFSAEFPKEGPSILRIQQVVRGDSAAYFCASSLSMNTEAFFGQGTRLTVV.

This chain connects TRBV25-1 to TRBJ2-7; 9 bases fit TRBD2. Germline V gene data show CDR1 as MGHDK and CDR2 as SYGVNS. V lost 5 bases, J lost 2 bases, and 16 bases stayed unmatched. This CDR3 is built from 18 residues. CDR3 in amino acids: CASSSQYGQAGGTYEQYF. The CDR3 DNA is TGTGCCAGCAGTTCCCAGTATGGGCAAGCGGGAGGCACCTACGAGCAGTACTTC.

The CDR3 here is CASSLLLFEAQGEAFF. The CDR3 nucleotides read TGTGCCAGCAGCTTACTCCTTTTCGAGGCACAGGGTGAAGCTTTCTTT. The genes are TRBV11-2 and TRBJ1-1; D perhaps matches TRBD1 (6 bases). The germline V and J ends were trimmed by 2 bases and 7 bases, with 20 bases remaining between them. The length of the CDR3 is 16 residues. CDR1 and CDR2 (germline): SGHAT, FQNNGV.

The chain has TRBV4-3 and TRBJ2-2; 14 bases map to TRBD2. The CDR3 loop spans 16 amino acids. V lost 4 bases to trimming and J lost 8 bases; unmatched junction nucleotides: 6. CDR1 and CDR2 from the germline V gene are LGHNA and YSLEER. The CDR3 coding sequence is TGCGCCAGCAGCCTGGGACTAGCGGGGGCAACAGGGGAGCTGTTTTTT. Its translation is CASSLGLAGATGELFF.

The J gene is TRBJ2-7, the V gene TRBV4-3; 7 bases are a match to TRBD1. Germline CDR1 LGHNA, CDR2 YSLEER. This CDR3 spans 17 amino acids. Unmatched junction bases numbered 16, after V lost 4 bases and J lost 4 bases. The CDR3 bases are TGCGCCAGCAGCCCATCCCTCGGGACAGCAGCAATATACGAGCAGTACTTC. Its protein is CASSPSLGTAAIYEQYF.

This clone was observed a single time. The chain employs TRBV29-1 and TRBJ2-7; tentatively, D is TRBD2 (6 bases). V was shortened by 7 bases and J by 0 bases, with 16 bases between the two germline ends. Germline CDR1 is SQVTM and CDR2 is ANQGSEA. This CDR3 has 14 residues. CDR3 loop: CSATRDSSSYEQYF. The CDR3 DNA is TGCAGCGCGACCCGGGACTCGAGCTCCTACGAGCAGTACTTC.

The V call is TRBV28, the J call TRBJ1-5; weak D call: TRBD1 (5 bases). The germline V and J ends were trimmed by 6 bases and 0 bases, with 21 bases remaining between them. Germline lookup yields CDR1 MDHEN and CDR2 SYDVKM. The CDR3 runs to 18 residues. The CDR3 loop is CASSLAWGVDYSNQPQHF. The CDR3 DNA follows: TGTGCCAGCAGCCTGGCCTGGGGGGTTGATTATAGCAATCAGCCCCAGCATTTT. Variable domain in full (rest from reference TRBV28 and TRBJ1-5): DVKVTQSSRYLVKRTGEKVFLECVQDMDHENMFWYRQDPGLGLRLIYFSYDVKMKEKGDIPEGYSVSREKKERFSLILESASTNQTSMYLCASSLAWGVDYSNQPQHFGDGTRLSIL.

The V call is TRBV29-1, the J call TRBJ1-5; the match to TRBD1 covers 8 bases. This CDR3 region has 13 residues. Germline lookup yields CDR1 SQVTM and CDR2 ANQGSEA. The V and J ends lost 6 bases and 3 bases, in that order; junction bases with no gene match: 4. CDR3 in amino acids: CSVTTGVNQPQHF. DNA for the CDR3: TGCAGCGTAACGACAGGGGTCAATCAGCCCCAGCATTTT. The full variable domain, rest sourced from reference TRBV29-1 and TRBJ1-5, is SAVISQKPSRDICQRGTSLTIQCQVDSQVTMMFWYRQQPGQSLTLIATANQGSEATYESGFVIDKFPISRPNLTFSTLTVSNMSPEDSSIYLCSVTTGVNQPQHFGDGTRLSIL.

In this sample, this clone turned up once. This rearrangement joins TRBV11-3 to TRBJ2-1; D might be TRBD2 (6 bases). Deletions cut 3 bases from V and 9 bases from J, with 12 bases between. The CDR3 is 13 residues long. Germline CDR1 reads SGHNT; CDR2 reads YENEEA. This chain's CDR3 is CASSFRDFGEQFF. The CDR3 bases are TGTGCCAGCAGCTTCCGGGACTTCGGTGAGCAGTTCTTC.

J is TRBJ2-7 and V is TRBV11-3; D uncertain. The CDR3 extends over 13 amino acids. V lost 0 bases and J lost 6, with 9 bases in between. Germline lookup yields CDR1 SGHNT and CDR2 YENEEA. As DNA, the CDR3 is TGTGCCAGCAGCTTAGAGATTTACTCCGAGCAGTACTTC. This codes for CASSLEIYSEQYF.